This is a list of T cell receptor beta chains from one sample in a study of T cell repertoires in cytomegalovirus infection. Via MiXCR, TCRdb re-called the reads, giving one row per CDR3 protein. The sample shows approximately 600,000 distinct CDR3 sequences, 40% of them seen only once. Their antigens are not known. The sample in question was cultured PBMCs, obtained from culture after CMV antigen stimulation. These receptors originate from a human donor in good health (CMV status not recorded). Some clones in this sample may be carry-over from other donors' samples. Each CDR3 is given with its conserved first and last residue. D genes are given only for firm matches. Expanded clones are given a class, and other clones once, few, many or no size at all.

clone_size: few
d_call: -
j_call: TRBJ2-5
v_call: TRBV5-6
cdr3_nt: TGTGCCAGCAGCTTGTTAGGGCGGGGTCAAGAGACCCAGTACTTC
cdr3_aa: CASSLLGRGQETQYF

clone_size: -
d_call: TRBD2
j_call: TRBJ2-7
v_call: TRBV12-3/TRBV12-4
cdr3_nt: TGTGCCAGCAGTTTAGGACTAGCGGGGTTATCCTACGAGCAGTACTTC
cdr3_aa: CASSLGLAGLSYEQYF

clone_size: many
d_call: TRBD2
j_call: TRBJ2-5
v_call: TRBV7-2
cdr3_nt: TGTGCCAGCAGCTTAGCGGGCAGCGGGGGCTCAGAGACCCAGTACTTC
cdr3_aa: CASSLAGSGGSETQYF

clone_size: -
d_call: -
j_call: TRBJ2-1
v_call: TRBV5-6
cdr3_nt: TGTGCCAGCAGCTGGGGTCGGATCAGCTCCTACAATGAGCAGTTCTTC
cdr3_aa: CASSWGRISSYNEQFF

clone_size: -
d_call: -
j_call: TRBJ1-1
v_call: TRBV14
cdr3_nt: TGTGCCAGATCGGGGCCCGGGGTATCCTTGAACACTGAAGCTTTCTTT
cdr3_aa: CARSGPGVSLNTEAFF

clone_size: -
d_call: -
j_call: TRBJ2-7
v_call: TRBV20-1
cdr3_nt: TGCAGTGCTAGTTTGACCCTCTACGAGCAGTACTTC
cdr3_aa: CSASLTLYEQYF

clone_size: -
d_call: -
j_call: TRBJ1-1
v_call: TRBV15
cdr3_nt: TGTGCCACCAGCAGAATCTCGGGTTCCAACACTGAAGCTTTCTTT
cdr3_aa: CATSRISGSNTEAFF

clone_size: -
d_call: -
j_call: TRBJ2-3
v_call: TRBV18
cdr3_nt: TGTGCCAGCTCACCCGCCTCGGTGAGAGCAGATACGCAGTATTTT
cdr3_aa: CASSPASVRADTQYF

clone_size: few
d_call: -
j_call: TRBJ1-3
v_call: TRBV6-1
cdr3_nt: TGTGCCAGCAGTGAACCCGAGGGCATGTCTGGAAACACCATATATTTT
cdr3_aa: CASSEPEGMSGNTIYF

clone_size: -
d_call: TRBD1
j_call: TRBJ2-7
v_call: TRBV19
cdr3_nt: TGTGCCAGTAGTTCGTCCGGGACAGGGGGCTTCTACGAGCAGTACTTC
cdr3_aa: CASSSSGTGGFYEQYF

clone_size: -
d_call: TRBD1
j_call: TRBJ1-4
v_call: TRBV6-6
cdr3_nt: TGTGCCAGCAGTCTTTACAGGGGCTTAGGTGAAAAACTGTTTTTT
cdr3_aa: CASSLYRGLGEKLFF

clone_size: -
d_call: TRBD2
j_call: TRBJ2-1
v_call: TRBV20-1
cdr3_nt: TGCAGTGCTAGGGCACTAGCGACGAGGGCAAATGAGCAGTTCTTC
cdr3_aa: CSARALATRANEQFF

clone_size: -
d_call: -
j_call: TRBJ2-3
v_call: TRBV20-1
cdr3_nt: TGCAGTGCTAGTAATAGCGGACCCGAGGGCACAGATACGCAGTATTTT
cdr3_aa: CSASNSGPEGTDTQYF

clone_size: few
d_call: TRBD1
j_call: TRBJ1-2
v_call: TRBV19
cdr3_nt: TGTGCCAGTAGTACGACCGGGACAGGGAATGGCTACACCTTC
cdr3_aa: CASSTTGTGNGYTF

clone_size: -
d_call: TRBD1
j_call: TRBJ1-1
v_call: TRBV7-6
cdr3_nt: TGTGCCAGCAGCTCGCAGGGGGCAAGGGGAACTGAAGCTTTCTTT
cdr3_aa: CASSSQGARGTEAFF

clone_size: -
d_call: -
j_call: TRBJ2-5
v_call: TRBV7-2
cdr3_nt: TGTGCCAGCAGCTTTCGAACAGCCCAAGAGACCCAGTACTTC
cdr3_aa: CASSFRTAQETQYF

clone_size: many
d_call: -
j_call: TRBJ2-4
v_call: TRBV12-3/TRBV12-4
cdr3_nt: TGTGCCAGCAGTCCGGGTTGGGGGGCGCTGAACATTCAGTACTTC
cdr3_aa: CASSPGWGALNIQYF

clone_size: -
d_call: -
j_call: TRBJ1-1
v_call: TRBV12-3/TRBV12-4
cdr3_nt: TGTGCCAGCAGTGACCTAGGGTTCACTGAAGCTTTCTTT
cdr3_aa: CASSDLGFTEAFF